The 5 T cell receptor beta chains given below trace back to one sample, sequenced in a study of glioma-infiltrating T cells. Using RNA template, CDR3s of TCR alpha and beta were amplified with iRepertoire arm-PCR. TCRdb reanalysed the multiplex PCR reads using MiXCR and keeps one entry per CDR3 protein. Found here are about 180,000 distinct CDR3 sequences, more than 35% of them singletons; the top ten hold roughly 5.2%. The specimen sequenced was glioma tissue, nonneoplastic brain tissue, or PBMCs (not recorded which). The receptors derive from a human donor with low-grade glioma or glioblastoma, undergoing nonglioma brain surgery, or in good health (not recorded which).

Note on this clonotype: The germline gene is not matched at one end of the junction; a read error may be the cause. This chain connects TRBV7-2 to TRBJ1-1; D remains ambiguous. The CDR3 is 14 residues long. The germline V gene has CDR1 SGHTA and CDR2 FQGNSA. This CDR3 is CDSSLLGTNTEAFF. In nucleotides, the CDR3 is TGTGACAGCAGCTTACTGGGTACGAACACTGAAGCTTTCTTT.

This chain uses TRBV18 with TRBJ1-1; maybe TRBD1 (6 bases). V was shortened by 1 base and J by 3 bases, with 15 bases between the two germline ends. CDR1 and CDR2 (germline): KGHSH, LQKENI. The CDR3 runs 16 residues. In nucleotides, the CDR3 is TGTGCCAGCTCACCACGGGGGCGGAATGCGGACACTGAAGCTTTCTTT. Its protein product is CASSPRGRNADTEAFF.

This clonotype was detected ten times or more. The J gene is TRBJ2-1, the V gene TRBV27; 7 nucleotides line up with TRBD2. Germline-derived CDR1 and CDR2 are MNHEY and SMNVEV (reference sequence). Trimming took 8 bases from V and 3 from J; bases not matched to a gene: 19. The CDR3 has 18 amino acids. This chain's CDR3 is CASFLADLGRGNYNEQFF. CDR3 DNA sequence: TGTGCCAGCTTCCTGGCAGATCTTGGGCGGGGGAACTACAATGAGCAGTTCTTC.

CDR3 amino acids: CASSLTGSGANVLTF. The DNA of the CDR3 is TGTGCCAGCAGTTTGACAGGGTCTGGGGCCAACGTCCTGACTTTC. This chain joins TRBV27 and TRBJ2-6; 7 bases fit TRBD1. The CDR3 contains 15 residues. Germline V gives CDR1 MNHEY, CDR2 SMNVEV (reference sequence). V dropped 3 bases and J dropped 1; count of bases not matched to a gene: 0.

As concerns this clonotype: One junction end does not reproduce the germline sequence, and a read error may be involved. This chain joins TRBV28 and TRBJ2-7, with 7 bases identical to TRBD1. CDR3 length: 16 residues. Germline CDR1 reads MDHEN; CDR2 reads SYDVKM. As DNA, the CDR3 is TGTGCCACCAGTGAAAATTTCCCCGACAGGGACTACGAGCAGTACTTC. This gives the protein CATSENFPDRDYEQYF.